These 11 T cell receptor beta chains were all obtained from the same sample, sequenced in a study of blood T cell repertoires in COVID-19. Repertoires were generated with immunoSEQ multiplex PCR, while TCRdb's copy carries only in-frame clones and drops some. The repertoire has 470,000 or so clones, 70% to 90% of them found once; the top ten carry approximately 2%. The sample was PBMCs or T cells enriched from blood (not recorded which). These receptors came from a woman under 30 with acute COVID-19.

On this clone itself: The sample has other DNA sequences that encode this CDR3 too. This chain joins TRBV7-9 and TRBJ2-3, with 10 bases fitting TRBD1. The ends lost 5 bases at V and 3 bases at J; junction bases unmatched: 2. Germline CDR1 is SEHNR and CDR2 is FQNEAQ (reference sequence). The CDR3 is made up of 14 amino acids. In nucleotides, the CDR3 is TGTGCCAGCAGCACGGGACAGGGGACAGATACGCAGTATTTT. This translates into CASSTGQGTDTQYF.

The CDR3 loop is CASSLAGGLYEQYF. In nucleotides, the CDR3 is TGTGCCAGCAGCTTAGCGGGAGGGCTCTACGAGCAGTACTTC. This chain joins TRBV7-9 and TRBJ2-7, with 7 bases lining up with TRBD2. CDR1 is SEHNR and CDR2 is FQNEAQ in the germline V gene (reference sequence). V gave up 0 bases and J gave up 3 bases; unmatched junction bases: 2. The CDR3 loop spans 14 amino acids. Using reference TRBV7-9 and TRBJ2-7 for the parts outside the CDR3, the full variable domain is DTGVSQNPRHKITKRGQNVTFRCDPISEHNRLYWYRQTLGQGPEFLTYFQNEAQLEKSRLLSDRFSAERPKGSFSTLEIQRTEQGDSAMYLCASSLAGGLYEQYFGPGTRLTVT.

The chain joins TRBV6-5 to TRBJ2-3; TRBD2 aligns across 14 bases. Trimming at V came to 7 bases and at J to 4 bases, leaving 1 base not matched to a gene. CDR1 MNHEY and CDR2 SVGAGI come from the germline V gene. This CDR3 contains 14 residues. Here the CDR3 reads CASKGLAGADTQYF. Here the CDR3 DNA reads TGTGCCAGCAAGGGACTAGCGGGAGCAGATACGCAGTATTTT.

The chain recombines TRBV11-2 with TRBJ1-2; D gene uncertain. CDR3 size: 13 residues. V was shortened by 4 bases and J by 4 bases, with 10 bases between the two germline ends. Germline-derived CDR1 and CDR2 are SGHAT and FQNNGV. DNA for the CDR3: TGTGCCAGCAGCTCGACGGAGGCCTATGGCTACACCTTC. The encoded protein is CASSSTEAYGYTF.

J is TRBJ1-4 and V is TRBV5-1; D gene ambiguous. Germline V gives CDR1 SGHRS, CDR2 YFSETQ. V was shortened by 1 base and J by 8 bases, with 9 bases between the two germline ends. CDR3 length: 13 residues. Here the CDR3 DNA reads TGCGCCAGCAGCTTGTCCACTTCGGAAAAACTGTTTTTT. It yields the protein CASSLSTSEKLFF.

V usage is TRBV11-2 and J usage is TRBJ2-7; TRBD2 agrees at 7 bases. CDR3 length: 14 residues. Per the germline V gene, CDR1 is SGHAT and CDR2 is FQNNGV. Trimming removed 5 bases from V and 3 bases from J; junction bases left unmatched: 7. CDR3 in amino acids: CASSVSGNIYEQYF. The DNA of the CDR3 is TGTGCCAGCAGCGTAAGCGGGAATATCTACGAGCAGTACTTC.

This clone was seen more than once but under ten times. The chain recombines TRBV7-3 with TRBJ1-1; D not certain. CDR3 size: 17 residues. The germline gives CDR1 SGHTA, CDR2 FQGTGA. Trimming removed 0 bases from V and 6 bases from J, with 20 bases in between. CDR3 region: CASSLTYRVGRSPEAFF. In DNA form, the CDR3 reads TGTGCCAGCAGCTTAACATATCGTGTTGGGCGAAGTCCTGAAGCTTTCTTT. Full variable domain (outside the CDR3, taken from reference TRBV7-3 and TRBJ1-1): GAGVSQTPSNKVTEKGKYVELRCDPISGHTALYWYRQSLGQGPEFLIYFQGTGAADDSGLPNDRFFAVRPEGSVSTLKIQRTERGDSAVYLCASSLTYRVGRSPEAFFGQGTRLTVV.

The chain recombines TRBV7-8 with TRBJ2-2, with 11 bases lining up with TRBD2. V trimming: 5 bases; J trimming: 13 bases; junction bases outside the gene matches: 9. CDR1 SGHVS and CDR2 FQNEAQ come from the germline V gene. The CDR3 is made up of 14 amino acids. CDR3 region: CASSPGTSGPWLFF. In DNA form, the CDR3 reads TGTGCCAGCAGCCCCGGGACTAGCGGCCCCTGGCTGTTTTTT.

A single count supports this clone. This chain connects TRBV6-2 or TRBV6-3 to TRBJ2-2; maybe TRBD2 (5 bases). This CDR3 has 15 amino acids. Germline CDR1 reads MNHEY; CDR2 reads SVGEGT. The germline V and J ends were trimmed by 2 bases and 3 bases, with 10 bases remaining between them. The CDR3 loop is CASSYEASYTGELFF. CDR3 nucleotide sequence: TGTGCCAGCAGTTACGAAGCTAGCTACACCGGGGAGCTGTTTTTT.

The chain has TRBV15 and TRBJ1-5; 7 nucleotides line up with TRBD1. The CDR3 spans 17 residues. Trimming removed 5 bases from V and 0 bases from J; junction bases left unmatched: 10. The germline V gene has CDR1 LNHNV and CDR2 YYDKDF (reference sequence). CDR3: CATSQTRDRPSNQPQHF. CDR3 nucleotide sequence: TGTGCCACCAGCCAAACCCGGGACAGACCTAGCAATCAGCCCCAGCATTTT.

The rearrangement joins TRBV2 to TRBJ2-1, with TRBD2 matching over 14 bases. V lost 6 bases to trimming and J lost 9 bases; unmatched junction nucleotides: 13. Per the germline V gene, CDR1 is SNHLY and CDR2 is FYNNEI. This CDR3 spans 17 amino acids. DNA of the CDR3: TGTGCCAGCAGACTGGGACTAGCGGGGGCCCTTTTCGTTGAGCAGTTCTTC. It encodes CASRLGLAGALFVEQFF. The whole variable domain, filled in from reference TRBV2 and TRBJ2-1, reads EPEVTQTPSHQVTQMGQEVILRCVPISNHLYFYWYRQILGQKVEFLVSFYNNEISEKSEIFDDQFSVERPDGSNFTLKIRSTKLEDSAMYFCASRLGLAGALFVEQFFGPGTRLTVL.